Listed here are 4 T cell receptor beta chains from one sample, sequenced in a study of shared clonotypes between healthy human individuals. Produced via immunoSEQ multiplex PCR; TCRdb's table is partial and in-frame only. Here the sample spans about 330,000 clones, over 75% being singletons. The sample was memory CD8+ T cells sorted from blood. The subset denotes: CD45RO+ cells pooled with CCR7-negative TemRA cells. Receptor source: a man between 18 and 35 years old in good health.

The rearrangement uses TRBV7-6 and TRBJ2-5; D might be TRBD2 (5 bases). The germline V gene encodes CDR1 SGHVS and CDR2 FNYEAQ. The CDR3 sequence is 15 residues long. V was pared by 7 bases and J by 5 bases, with 20 bases between. The CDR3 DNA sequence: TGTGCCAGCACCCTAGGTGCTAGCTTCGGCGAGACCCAGTACTTC. This gives the protein CASTLGASFGETQYF.

This chain connects TRBV2 to TRBJ2-7, with D possibly TRBD2 on 6 matching bases. The CDR3 covers 13 residues. CDR1 and CDR2 (germline): SNHLY, FYNNEI. V was trimmed by 10 bases and J by 2 bases, leaving 15 bases between them. Here the CDR3 reads CATRDWGAYEQYF. CDR3 bases: TGTGCCACCCGGGACTGGGGGGCCTACGAGCAGTACTTC.

This clone showed up just once. The chain employs TRBV29-1 and TRBJ2-1; D uncertain. Trimming pared 4 bases from V and 0 bases from J, leaving 7 bases between. This CDR3 is 13 amino acids long. The V gene's germline CDR1 is SQVTM and CDR2 ANQGSEA. DNA of the CDR3: TGCAGCGTTGGTCTGGACTCCTACAATGAGCAGTTCTTC. It is translated as CSVGLDSYNEQFF.

Comments on this clone: Compared with germline, one end of the junction differs, possibly owing to a read error. V and J are TRBV7-7 and TRBJ2-5; no definite D call. Germline values: CDR1 SSHAT, CDR2 FNYEAQ (reference sequence). This CDR3 has 12 residues. As DNA, the CDR3 is TGTGCTAGCAGCTACGACGGGGAGACCCAGTACTTC. This sequence encodes CASSYDGETQYF.